This TCR beta chain was identified in a study of blood T cell repertoires in COVID-19. At the level of the study: The samples span acute and convalescent COVID-19 from the United States, Italy and Spain. PBMCs, B-cell-depleted T cells, or T cells were the source of the cDNA or gDNA that made up the material.

How the authors handled the data: Reference gene primer amplification gave nucleated cell count estimates. Only in-frame clones appear in the TCRdb table, and some are missing; sequencing was by immunoSEQ multiplex PCR. That table gives V, J and clone size, and the DNA gave D and trimming. The profile shows some 700,000 clones, more than 80% of them singletons. V was shortened by 5 bases and J by 0 bases, with 17 bases between the two germline ends. From germline, CDR1 is SGHRS and CDR2 YFSETQ. The CDR3 covers 16 residues. The receptor comes from a woman between 18 and 29 years old with acute or convalescent COVID-19. The chain uses TRBV5-1 and TRBJ1-1; D perhaps matches TRBD1 (6 bases). Sample: peripheral blood. The CDR3 loop is CASSSGQGSLNTEAFF. CDR3 nucleotides: TGCGCCAGCAGTTCTGGGCAGGGGTCCTTGAACACTGAAGCTTTCTTT.